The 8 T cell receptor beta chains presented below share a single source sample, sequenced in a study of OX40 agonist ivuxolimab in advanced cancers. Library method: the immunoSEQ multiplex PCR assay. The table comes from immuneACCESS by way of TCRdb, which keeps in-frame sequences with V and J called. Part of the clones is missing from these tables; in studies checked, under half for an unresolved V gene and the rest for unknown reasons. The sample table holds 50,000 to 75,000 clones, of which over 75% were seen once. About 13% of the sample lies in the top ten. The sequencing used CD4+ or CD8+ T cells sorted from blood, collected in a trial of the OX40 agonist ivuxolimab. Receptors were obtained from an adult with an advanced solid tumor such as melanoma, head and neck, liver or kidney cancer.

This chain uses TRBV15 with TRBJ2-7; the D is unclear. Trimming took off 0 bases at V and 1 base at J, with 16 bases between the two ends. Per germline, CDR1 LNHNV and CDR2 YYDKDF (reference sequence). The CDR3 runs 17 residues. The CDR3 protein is CATSRDRLRNPSYEQYF. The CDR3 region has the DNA TGTGCCACCAGCAGAGACCGTTTGCGGAATCCGTCCTACGAGCAGTACTTC. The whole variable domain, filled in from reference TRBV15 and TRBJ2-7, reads DAMVIQNPRYQVTQFGKPVTLSCSQTLNHNVMYWYQQKSSQAPKLLFHYYDKDFNNEADTPDNFQSRRPNTSFCFLDIRSPGLGDTAMYLCATSRDRLRNPSYEQYFGPGTRLTVT.

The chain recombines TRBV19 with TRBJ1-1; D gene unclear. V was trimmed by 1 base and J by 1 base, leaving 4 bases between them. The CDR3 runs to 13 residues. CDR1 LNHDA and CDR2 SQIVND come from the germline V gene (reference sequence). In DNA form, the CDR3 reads TGTGCCAGTAGTATAGGTACGAACACTGAAGCTTTCTTT. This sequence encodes CASSIGTNTEAFF.

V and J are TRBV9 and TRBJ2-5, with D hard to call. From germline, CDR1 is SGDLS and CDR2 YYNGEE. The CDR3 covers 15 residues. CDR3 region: CASALGTMYQETQYF. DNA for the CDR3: TGTGCTTCAGCACTCGGCACGATGTACCAAGAGACCCAGTACTTC.

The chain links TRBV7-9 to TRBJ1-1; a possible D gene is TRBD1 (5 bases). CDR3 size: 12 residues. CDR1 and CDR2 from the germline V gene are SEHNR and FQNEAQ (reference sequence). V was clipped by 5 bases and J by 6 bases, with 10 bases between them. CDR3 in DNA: TGTGCCAGCAGCGTCGGGACCTCTGAAGCTTTCTTT. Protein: CASSVGTSEAFF.

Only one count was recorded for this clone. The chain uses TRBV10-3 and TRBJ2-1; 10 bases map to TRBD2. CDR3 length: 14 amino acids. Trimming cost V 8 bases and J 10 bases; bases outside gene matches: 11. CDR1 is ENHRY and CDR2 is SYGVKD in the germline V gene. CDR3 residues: CAIRGGLAEGEQFF. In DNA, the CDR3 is TGTGCCATCCGGGGAGGACTAGCGGAAGGAGAGCAGTTCTTC.

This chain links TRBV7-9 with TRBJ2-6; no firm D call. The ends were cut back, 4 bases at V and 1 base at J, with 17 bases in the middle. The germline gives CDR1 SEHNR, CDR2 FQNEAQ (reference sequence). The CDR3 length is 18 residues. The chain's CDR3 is CASSSLSGGRSGANVLTF. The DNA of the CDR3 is TGTGCCAGCAGCTCCCTCTCCGGTGGCCGATCTGGGGCCAACGTCCTGACTTTC.

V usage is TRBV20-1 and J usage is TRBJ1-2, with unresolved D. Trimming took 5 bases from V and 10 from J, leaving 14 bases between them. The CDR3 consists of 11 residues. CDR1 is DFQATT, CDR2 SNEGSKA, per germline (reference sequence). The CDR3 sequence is CSAEGLPHYTF. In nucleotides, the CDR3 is TGCAGTGCTGAAGGACTGCCCCACTACACCTTC.

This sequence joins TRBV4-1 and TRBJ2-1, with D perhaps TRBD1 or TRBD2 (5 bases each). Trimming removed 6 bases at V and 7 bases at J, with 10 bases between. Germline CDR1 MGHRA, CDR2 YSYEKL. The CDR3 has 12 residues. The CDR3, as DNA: TGCGCCAGCAGGCTTGAGGGGAATGAGCAGTTCTTC. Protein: CASRLEGNEQFF.